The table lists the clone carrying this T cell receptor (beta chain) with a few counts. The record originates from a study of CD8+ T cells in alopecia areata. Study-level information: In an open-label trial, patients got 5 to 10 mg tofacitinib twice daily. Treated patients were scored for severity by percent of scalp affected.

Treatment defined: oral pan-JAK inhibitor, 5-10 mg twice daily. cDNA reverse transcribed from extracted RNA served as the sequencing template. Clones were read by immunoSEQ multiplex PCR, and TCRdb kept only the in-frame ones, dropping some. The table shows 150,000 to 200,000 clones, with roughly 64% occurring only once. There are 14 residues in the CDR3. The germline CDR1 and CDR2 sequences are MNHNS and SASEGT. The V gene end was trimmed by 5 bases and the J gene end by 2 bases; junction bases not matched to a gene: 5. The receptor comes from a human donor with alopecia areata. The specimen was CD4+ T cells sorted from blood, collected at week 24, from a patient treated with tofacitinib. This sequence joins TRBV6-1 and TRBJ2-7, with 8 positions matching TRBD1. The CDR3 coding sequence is TGTGCCAGCAGTCAGACAGGGGCAACCTACGAGCAGTACTTC. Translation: CASSQTGATYEQYF.